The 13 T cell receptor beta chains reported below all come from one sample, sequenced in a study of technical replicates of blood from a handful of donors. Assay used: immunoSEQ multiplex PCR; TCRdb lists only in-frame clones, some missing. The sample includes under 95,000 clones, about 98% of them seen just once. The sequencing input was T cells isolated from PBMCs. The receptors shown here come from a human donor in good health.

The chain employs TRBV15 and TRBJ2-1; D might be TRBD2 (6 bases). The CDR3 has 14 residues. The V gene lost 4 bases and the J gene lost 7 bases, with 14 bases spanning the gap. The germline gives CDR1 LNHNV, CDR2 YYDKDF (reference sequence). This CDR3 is CATSKALARNEQFF. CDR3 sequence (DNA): TGTGCCACCAGCAAAGCACTAGCCCGGAATGAGCAGTTCTTC.

CDR3 region: CASSLDRANYGYTF. The CDR3 nucleotides are TGCGCCAGCAGCTTGGACAGGGCGAACTATGGCTACACCTTC. The rearrangement links TRBV5-1 to TRBJ1-2; D is perhaps TRBD1 (6 bases). Per the germline V gene, CDR1 is SGHRS and CDR2 is YFSETQ. This CDR3 comprises 14 residues. Trimming cost V 0 bases and J 2 bases, with 8 bases left between them.

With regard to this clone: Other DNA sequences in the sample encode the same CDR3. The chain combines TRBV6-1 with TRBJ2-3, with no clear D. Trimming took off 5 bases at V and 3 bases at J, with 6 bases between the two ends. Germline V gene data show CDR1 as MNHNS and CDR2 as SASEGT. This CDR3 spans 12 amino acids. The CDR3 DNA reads TGTGCCAGCAGTTCGAGAACAGATACGCAGTATTTT. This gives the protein CASSSRTDTQYF.

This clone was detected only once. CDR3 in amino acids: CAISESRGPRDRLVKTQYF. The CDR3, as DNA: TGTGCCATCAGTGAGTCGAGGGGACCCCGGGACAGGCTGGTAAAGACCCAGTACTTC. This chain links TRBV10-3 with TRBJ2-5, with 8 positions matching TRBD1. The CDR3 spans 19 residues. Germline values: CDR1 ENHRY, CDR2 SYGVKD. With 0 bases clipped from V and 6 bases from J, the junction kept 18 bases outside the gene matches.

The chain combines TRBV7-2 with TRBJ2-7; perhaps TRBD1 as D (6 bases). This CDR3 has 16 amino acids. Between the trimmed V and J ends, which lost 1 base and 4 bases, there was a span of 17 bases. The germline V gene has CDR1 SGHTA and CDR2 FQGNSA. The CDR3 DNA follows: TGTGCCAGCAGCTTAGAAAGCTCCAGGGGCCTTTACGAGCAGTACTTC. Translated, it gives CASSLESSRGLYEQYF.

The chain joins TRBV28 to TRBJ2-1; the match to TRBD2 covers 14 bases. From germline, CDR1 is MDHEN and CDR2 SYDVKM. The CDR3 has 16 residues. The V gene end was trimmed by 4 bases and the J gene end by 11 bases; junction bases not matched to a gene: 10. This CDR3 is CASSYPRLAGGKQQFF. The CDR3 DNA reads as TGTGCCAGCAGTTACCCGAGACTAGCGGGAGGGAAACAGCAGTTCTTC.

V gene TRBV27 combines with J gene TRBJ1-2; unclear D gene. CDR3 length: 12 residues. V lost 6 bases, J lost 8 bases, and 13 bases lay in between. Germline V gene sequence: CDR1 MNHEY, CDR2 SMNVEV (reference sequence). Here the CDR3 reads CASRSEPGGYTF. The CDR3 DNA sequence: TGTGCCAGCAGAAGTGAGCCGGGGGGCTACACCTTC.

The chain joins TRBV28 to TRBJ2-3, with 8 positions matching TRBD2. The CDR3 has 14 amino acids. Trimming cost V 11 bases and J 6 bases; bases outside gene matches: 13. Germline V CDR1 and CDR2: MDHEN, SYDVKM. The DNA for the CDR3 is TGTGCCGGAGCGGGGGCTATAGGGAGGGATACGCAGTATTTT. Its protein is CAGAGAIGRDTQYF.

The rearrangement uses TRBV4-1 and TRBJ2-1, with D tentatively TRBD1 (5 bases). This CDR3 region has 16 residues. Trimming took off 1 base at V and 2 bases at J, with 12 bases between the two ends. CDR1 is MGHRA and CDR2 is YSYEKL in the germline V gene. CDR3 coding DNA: TGCGCCAGCAGCCAAGTCTGGGGCCGAACCTACAATGAGCAGTTCTTC. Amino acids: CASSQVWGRTYNEQFF.

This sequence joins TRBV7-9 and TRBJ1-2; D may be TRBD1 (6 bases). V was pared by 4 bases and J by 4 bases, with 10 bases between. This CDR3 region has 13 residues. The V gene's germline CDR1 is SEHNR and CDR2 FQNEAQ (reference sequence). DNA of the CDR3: TGTGCCAGCAGCTCGGGGGGCCGCTATGGCTACACCTTC. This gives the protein CASSSGGRYGYTF.

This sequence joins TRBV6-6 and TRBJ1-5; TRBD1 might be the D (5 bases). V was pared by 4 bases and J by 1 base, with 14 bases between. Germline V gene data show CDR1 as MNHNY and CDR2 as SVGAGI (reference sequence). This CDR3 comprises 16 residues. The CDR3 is CASSSTAGRSNQPQHF. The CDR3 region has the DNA TGTGCCAGCAGTTCCACAGCAGGGCGGAGCAATCAGCCCCAGCATTTT.

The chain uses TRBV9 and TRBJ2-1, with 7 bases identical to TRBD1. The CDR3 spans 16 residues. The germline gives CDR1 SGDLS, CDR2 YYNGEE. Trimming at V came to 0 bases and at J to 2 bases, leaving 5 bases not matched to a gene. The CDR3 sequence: CASSVGLRGTYNEQFF. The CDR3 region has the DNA TGTGCCAGCAGCGTAGGTCTCAGGGGGACCTACAATGAGCAGTTCTTC.

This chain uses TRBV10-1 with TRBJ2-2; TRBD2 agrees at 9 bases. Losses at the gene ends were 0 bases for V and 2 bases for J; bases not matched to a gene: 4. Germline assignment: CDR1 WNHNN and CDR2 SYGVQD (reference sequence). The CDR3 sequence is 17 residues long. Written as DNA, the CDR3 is TGCGCCAGCAGTGAGTCTTGGCGGGGGGGAAACACCGGGGAGCTGTTTTTT. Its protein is CASSESWRGGNTGELFF.